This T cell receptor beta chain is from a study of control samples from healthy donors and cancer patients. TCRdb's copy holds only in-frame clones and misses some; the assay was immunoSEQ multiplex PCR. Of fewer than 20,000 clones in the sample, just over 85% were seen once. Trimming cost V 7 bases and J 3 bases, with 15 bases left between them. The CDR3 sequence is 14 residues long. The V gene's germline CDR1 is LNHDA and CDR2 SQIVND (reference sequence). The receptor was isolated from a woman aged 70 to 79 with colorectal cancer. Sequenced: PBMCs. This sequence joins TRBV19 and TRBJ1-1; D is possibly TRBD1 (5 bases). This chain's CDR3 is CASTLGLGDTEAFF. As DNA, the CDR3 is TGTGCCAGTACCTTAGGCTTAGGGGACACTGAAGCTTTCTTT.